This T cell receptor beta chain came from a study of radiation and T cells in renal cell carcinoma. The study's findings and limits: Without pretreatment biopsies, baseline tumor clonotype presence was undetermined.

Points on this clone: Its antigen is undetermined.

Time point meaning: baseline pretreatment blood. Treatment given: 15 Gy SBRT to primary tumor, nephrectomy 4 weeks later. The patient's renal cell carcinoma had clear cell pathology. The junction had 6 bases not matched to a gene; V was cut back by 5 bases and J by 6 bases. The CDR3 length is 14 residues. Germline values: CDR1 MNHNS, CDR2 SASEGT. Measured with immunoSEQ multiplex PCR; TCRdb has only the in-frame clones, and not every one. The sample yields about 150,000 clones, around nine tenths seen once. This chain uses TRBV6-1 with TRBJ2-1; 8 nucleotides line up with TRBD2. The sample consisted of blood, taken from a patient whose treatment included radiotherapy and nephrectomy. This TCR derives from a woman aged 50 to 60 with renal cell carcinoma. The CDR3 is CASSWNGGANEQFF. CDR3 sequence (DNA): TGTGCCAGCAGTTGGAACGGGGGGGCCAATGAGCAGTTCTTC.